This TCR beta chain was identified in a study of blood T cell repertoires in COVID-19. TCRdb's table, derived via immunoSEQ multiplex PCR, lists solely in-frame clones and lacks some. The sample lists some 200,000 clones, about 81% seen once, with approximately 8.7% in the top ten. The germline V gene encodes CDR1 SGHRS and CDR2 YFSETQ. Trimming pared 6 bases from V and 0 bases from J, leaving 12 bases between. The CDR3 contains 14 residues. Grouping used clinical history reported by participants in a survey and questionnaire. The TCR comes from a man aged 40-50 years who had recovered from COVID-19. The sequencing input was PBMCs or T cells enriched from blood (not recorded which). The chain combines TRBV5-1 with TRBJ1-2; D might be TRBD1 (5 bases). The CDR3 loop reads CASNPGGANYGYTF. The CDR3 bases are TGCGCCAGCAATCCGGGGGGAGCTAACTATGGCTACACCTTC.